The rows below give T cell receptor beta chains drawn from one sample of a study of blood T cell repertoires in COVID-19. Only in-frame clones appear in the TCRdb table, and some are missing; sequencing was by immunoSEQ multiplex PCR. The table records a few hundred thousand clones, roughly 83% of them present only once. The material sequenced was peripheral blood. The receptors shown here come from a woman aged 45-65 years with acute or convalescent COVID-19. Each CDR3 is given with its conserved first and last residue. The order of the fields is V gene, CDR3 length, J gene, D gene, clone size, CDR3 DNA, CDR3 protein. A D gene is named only where the DNA matches it firmly. Rows give clone size only sometimes, using once, few, many, or a class for an expanded clone.

V gene: TRBV30; CDR3 length: 13; J gene: TRBJ1-5; D gene: .; clone size: .; CDR3 DNA: TGTGCCTGGAGTGTCAGGAGCAATCAGCCCCAGCATTTT; CDR3 protein: CAWSVRSNQPQHF
V gene: TRBV6-1; CDR3 length: 15; J gene: TRBJ2-2; D gene: TRBD2; clone size: .; CDR3 DNA: TGTGCCAGCAGTGAGGCGGCGGGGGGTACCGGGGAGCTGTTTTTT; CDR3 protein: CASSEAAGGTGELFF
V gene: TRBV19; CDR3 length: 12; J gene: TRBJ1-1; D gene: .; clone size: .; CDR3 DNA: TGTGCCAGTAGTCGACAGAACACTGAAGCTTTCTTT; CDR3 protein: CASSRQNTEAFF
V gene: TRBV6-6; CDR3 length: 16; J gene: TRBJ2-4; D gene: .; clone size: once; CDR3 DNA: TGTGCCAGCAGTTCCTCCCGGGGAGTCCCGGGTGACATTCAGTACTTC; CDR3 protein: CASSSSRGVPGDIQYF
V gene: TRBV28; CDR3 length: 14; J gene: TRBJ1-1; D gene: .; clone size: once; CDR3 DNA: TGTGCCAGCAGGAGCCCCGGCGGTCACACTGAAGCTTTCTTT; CDR3 protein: CASRSPGGHTEAFF
V gene: TRBV21-1; CDR3 length: 14; J gene: TRBJ2-7; D gene: .; clone size: .; CDR3 DNA: TGTGCCAGCAGCAAAGGGCATTGGAGTTACGAGCAGTACTTC; CDR3 protein: CASSKGHWSYEQYF
V gene: TRBV5-4; CDR3 length: 13; J gene: TRBJ1-1; D gene: TRBD1; clone size: once; CDR3 DNA: TGTGCCAGCAGCGGAGACAGGGACACTGAAGCTTTCTTT; CDR3 protein: CASSGDRDTEAFF
V gene: TRBV5-4; CDR3 length: 13; J gene: TRBJ2-3; D gene: .; clone size: .; CDR3 DNA: TGTGCCAGCAGCTTGCCTAGCACAGATACGCAGTATTTT; CDR3 protein: CASSLPSTDTQYF
V gene: TRBV19; CDR3 length: 14; J gene: TRBJ1-6; D gene: TRBD1; clone size: .; CDR3 DNA: TGTGCCAGTAGTAACAGGGGATACGGGTCACCCCTCCACTTT; CDR3 protein: CASSNRGYGSPLHF
V gene: TRBV7-9; CDR3 length: 14; J gene: TRBJ1-1; D gene: .; clone size: few; CDR3 DNA: TGTGCCAGCAGCGATCAGGGGAAGGTAACTGAAGCTTTCTTT; CDR3 protein: CASSDQGKVTEAFF
V gene: TRBV30; CDR3 length: 11; J gene: TRBJ1-2; D gene: .; clone size: .; CDR3 DNA: TGTGCCTGGAGTGCAGGGCCGGGCTACACCTTC; CDR3 protein: CAWSAGPGYTF
V gene: TRBV29-1; CDR3 length: 14; J gene: TRBJ1-1; D gene: TRBD1; clone size: .; CDR3 DNA: TGCAGCGTTGACCGGACAGGGTTAAACACTGAAGCTTTCTTT; CDR3 protein: CSVDRTGLNTEAFF
V gene: TRBV28; CDR3 length: 21; J gene: TRBJ2-7; D gene: TRBD2; clone size: .; CDR3 DNA: TGTGCCAGCCTTGGACTGGGGGCAGGGCTAGCGGGAGGGGGACTTATCTACGAGCAGTACTTC; CDR3 protein: CASLGLGAGLAGGGLIYEQYF
V gene: TRBV30; CDR3 length: 14; J gene: TRBJ2-7; D gene: TRBD1; clone size: .; CDR3 DNA: TGTGCCTGGGACCGGGACAGGGGTACCTACGAGCAGTACTTC; CDR3 protein: CAWDRDRGTYEQYF
V gene: TRBV7-2; CDR3 length: 18; J gene: TRBJ1-4; D gene: TRBD1; clone size: once; CDR3 DNA: TGTGCCAGCAGCCTCCGGGACAGGGCAACGGCAACTAATGAAAAACTGTTTTTT; CDR3 protein: CASSLRDRATATNEKLFF
V gene: TRBV5-6; CDR3 length: 17; J gene: TRBJ2-1; D gene: TRBD1; clone size: .; CDR3 DNA: TGTGCCAGCAGCTTGGCCATAAAGACAGGGTTCTACAATGAGCAGTTCTTC; CDR3 protein: CASSLAIKTGFYNEQFF
V gene: TRBV19; CDR3 length: 14; J gene: TRBJ1-5; D gene: TRBD1; clone size: .; CDR3 DNA: TGTGCCAGTAGCCTAGGACAGGGCCCTTCCCCCCAGCATTTT; CDR3 protein: CASSLGQGPSPQHF
V gene: TRBV6-1; CDR3 length: 13; J gene: TRBJ2-5; D gene: .; clone size: .; CDR3 DNA: TGTGCCAGCAGTGAAGTTATGCGGGAGACCCAGTACTTC; CDR3 protein: CASSEVMRETQYF
V gene: TRBV7-9; CDR3 length: 15; J gene: TRBJ2-1; D gene: TRBD1; clone size: few; CDR3 DNA: TGTGCCAGCAGCTGGGGACAGGTTATCGACGATGAGCAGTTCTTC; CDR3 protein: CASSWGQVIDDEQFF
V gene: TRBV19; CDR3 length: 12; J gene: TRBJ2-7; D gene: .; clone size: .; CDR3 DNA: TGTGCCAGTAGTATGGGCAGTGGGGAGCAGTACTTC; CDR3 protein: CASSMGSGEQYF
V gene: TRBV28; CDR3 length: 13; J gene: TRBJ1-1; D gene: .; clone size: .; CDR3 DNA: TGTGCCAGCAGATTATCGGGGTTTAGAGGGGCTTTCTTT; CDR3 protein: CASRLSGFRGAFF
V gene: TRBV2; CDR3 length: 14; J gene: TRBJ1-2; D gene: .; clone size: .; CDR3 DNA: TGTGCCAGCATCTTAGGACGGGAGATGAGTGGCTACACCTTC; CDR3 protein: CASILGREMSGYTF
V gene: TRBV19; CDR3 length: 12; J gene: TRBJ1-6; D gene: .; clone size: .; CDR3 DNA: TGTGCCAGTACCGATGACAGTCGACCCCTCCACTTT; CDR3 protein: CASTDDSRPLHF
V gene: TRBV2; CDR3 length: 11; J gene: TRBJ2-7; D gene: .; clone size: .; CDR3 DNA: TGTGCCAGCAGCGTCTCCTACGAGCAGTACTTC; CDR3 protein: CASSVSYEQYF
V gene: TRBV14; CDR3 length: 16; J gene: TRBJ2-4; D gene: TRBD1; clone size: .; CDR3 DNA: TGTGCCAGCAGCAGAGGGACAGAACTAGCCAAAAACATTCAGTACTTC; CDR3 protein: CASSRGTELAKNIQYF
V gene: TRBV6-1; CDR3 length: 16; J gene: TRBJ2-5; D gene: TRBD1; clone size: .; CDR3 DNA: TGTGCCAGCAGTGAAGTTACCGGGACAGGGTCAGAGACCCAGTACTTC; CDR3 protein: CASSEVTGTGSETQYF
V gene: TRBV12-3/TRBV12-4; CDR3 length: 12; J gene: TRBJ1-1; D gene: TRBD1; clone size: .; CDR3 DNA: TGTGCCAGCAGTCGGACAGGGTCTGAAGCTTTCTTT; CDR3 protein: CASSRTGSEAFF
V gene: TRBV5-1; CDR3 length: 19; J gene: TRBJ2-1; D gene: TRBD2; clone size: .; CDR3 DNA: TGCGCCAGCAGTTCAGGACTAGCGGGAGAGGCGGGCTCTTACAATGAGCAGTTCTTC; CDR3 protein: CASSSGLAGEAGSYNEQFF
V gene: TRBV7-2; CDR3 length: 16; J gene: TRBJ2-7; D gene: TRBD2; clone size: few; CDR3 DNA: TGTGCCAGCAGCGGGGTGGGGACTAGCGGCCTCTACGAGCAGTACTTC; CDR3 protein: CASSGVGTSGLYEQYF
V gene: TRBV2; CDR3 length: 13; J gene: TRBJ2-1; D gene: .; clone size: .; CDR3 DNA: TGTGCCAGCAGTCCTCAATTCCCCGGGGAGCAGTTCTTC; CDR3 protein: CASSPQFPGEQFF
V gene: TRBV7-9; CDR3 length: 14; J gene: TRBJ1-1; D gene: .; clone size: .; CDR3 DNA: TGTGCCAGCAGCTTAGGGCAGGTTTTTACTGAAGCTTTCTTT; CDR3 protein: CASSLGQVFTEAFF
V gene: TRBV4-1; CDR3 length: 13; J gene: TRBJ1-1; D gene: .; clone size: .; CDR3 DNA: TGCGCCAGCAGCCAAGCAGGGCCCACTGAAGCTTTCTTT; CDR3 protein: CASSQAGPTEAFF
V gene: TRBV5-6; CDR3 length: 15; J gene: TRBJ1-1; D gene: TRBD1; clone size: .; CDR3 DNA: TGTGCCAGCAGCTTATACAGGGGAAGAGGAACTGAAGCTTTCTTT; CDR3 protein: CASSLYRGRGTEAFF
V gene: TRBV2; CDR3 length: 12; J gene: TRBJ1-1; D gene: TRBD1; clone size: .; CDR3 DNA: TGTGCCAGCGGACAGGGTAGAACTGAAGCTTTCTTT; CDR3 protein: CASGQGRTEAFF
V gene: TRBV19; CDR3 length: 15; J gene: TRBJ2-2; D gene: .; clone size: .; CDR3 DNA: TGTGCCAGTACTGCGGACACGTCGAACACCGGGGAGCTGTTTTTT; CDR3 protein: CASTADTSNTGELFF
V gene: TRBV6-5; CDR3 length: 15; J gene: TRBJ2-1; D gene: TRBD2; clone size: .; CDR3 DNA: TGTGCCAGCAGCCTATCTAGCGGTTCCTACAATGAGCAGTTCTTC; CDR3 protein: CASSLSSGSYNEQFF
V gene: TRBV10-3; CDR3 length: 17; J gene: TRBJ1-4; D gene: .; clone size: .; CDR3 DNA: TGTGCCATCAGTGAGTCCGGCAGGCCTTCAACTAATGAAAAACTGTTTTTT; CDR3 protein: CAISESGRPSTNEKLFF
V gene: TRBV18; CDR3 length: 15; J gene: TRBJ2-2; D gene: .; clone size: few; CDR3 DNA: TGTGCCAGCTCACCATATGACAGAGGCACCGGGGAGCTGTTTTTT; CDR3 protein: CASSPYDRGTGELFF
V gene: TRBV19; CDR3 length: 15; J gene: TRBJ2-1; D gene: .; clone size: .; CDR3 DNA: TGTGCCAGTAGGCTACAGGGGGGAGGGTACAATGAGCAGTTCTTC; CDR3 protein: CASRLQGGGYNEQFF
V gene: TRBV5-6; CDR3 length: 13; J gene: TRBJ2-1; D gene: .; clone size: .; CDR3 DNA: TGTGCCAGCAGCTTGGAGCGGAACAATGAGCAGTTCTTC; CDR3 protein: CASSLERNNEQFF
V gene: TRBV28; CDR3 length: 15; J gene: TRBJ1-5; D gene: .; clone size: .; CDR3 DNA: TGTGCCAGCAGACCCGACAGTTATAGCAATCAGCCCCAGCATTTT; CDR3 protein: CASRPDSYSNQPQHF
V gene: TRBV7-9; CDR3 length: 15; J gene: TRBJ2-3; D gene: TRBD1; clone size: .; CDR3 DNA: TGTGCCAGCAGCTTAGGGACAGGGTCCTCAGATACGCAGTATTTT; CDR3 protein: CASSLGTGSSDTQYF
V gene: TRBV19; CDR3 length: 13; J gene: TRBJ2-1; D gene: .; clone size: .; CDR3 DNA: TGTGCCAGTAGTATATTTCTAGGGGATGAGCAGTTCTTC; CDR3 protein: CASSIFLGDEQFF
V gene: TRBV7-8; CDR3 length: 15; J gene: TRBJ1-1; D gene: TRBD1; clone size: .; CDR3 DNA: TGTGCCAGCAGCTTAATGGGGACAGCGAACACTGAAGCTTTCTTT; CDR3 protein: CASSLMGTANTEAFF
V gene: TRBV6-2/TRBV6-3; CDR3 length: 17; J gene: TRBJ2-1; D gene: .; clone size: .; CDR3 DNA: TGTGCCAGCAGTTACGTAAAACTAAGCACCCTCTACAATGAGCAGTTCTTC; CDR3 protein: CASSYVKLSTLYNEQFF
V gene: TRBV19; CDR3 length: 14; J gene: TRBJ2-5; D gene: TRBD2; clone size: .; CDR3 DNA: TGTGCCAGTAGTATTAGCGGGGGCCAAGAGACCCAGTACTTC; CDR3 protein: CASSISGGQETQYF
V gene: TRBV7-2; CDR3 length: 17; J gene: TRBJ2-5; D gene: TRBD2; clone size: .; CDR3 DNA: TGTGCCAGCAGCCTGCGGGGGGGCCCGGCTCGCATGGAGACCCAGTACTTC; CDR3 protein: CASSLRGGPARMETQYF